Below are 6 T cell receptor beta chains sequenced from a single sample in a study of identifying expanded T cells in peripheral blood. Some clones are missing from TCRdb's copy, which holds only in-frame ones; the method was immunoSEQ multiplex PCR. The sample shows some 91,000 clones, approximately 89% of them seen only once. Sequenced input: blood. The source of these receptors is a person aged 18-70 years in good health.

The chain's CDR3 is CASSQVLAGEQYF. CDR3 nucleotides: TGTGCCAGCAGCCAGGTACTAGCGGGAGAGCAGTACTTC. The rearrangement joins TRBV4-2 to TRBJ2-7; 10 nucleotides agree with TRBD2. Trimming at V came to 3 bases and at J to 7 bases, leaving 3 bases not matched to a gene. CDR3 size: 13 residues. Per the germline V gene, CDR1 is LGHNA and CDR2 is YNFKEQ.

The chain has TRBV28 and TRBJ1-1; D gene unclear. This CDR3 comprises 15 residues. Germline CDR1 and CDR2: MDHEN and SYDVKM. V was clipped by 0 bases and J by 0 bases, with 8 bases between them. CDR3 in amino acids: CASSLWRSMNTEAFF. In DNA form, the CDR3 reads TGTGCCAGCAGTTTATGGCGCAGCATGAACACTGAAGCTTTCTTT.

The chain combines TRBV18 with TRBJ2-5; 7 nucleotides line up with TRBD1. Trimming removed 6 bases from V and 5 bases from J; junction bases left unmatched: 9. Germline V CDR1 and CDR2: KGHSH, LQKENI. The CDR3 consists of 14 residues. CDR3 nucleotides: TGTGCCAGCTCCCACCCACAGGGGACGGAGACCCAGTACTTC. Its protein is CASSHPQGTETQYF.

This clone was recorded at least ten times. The chain is built from TRBV6-1 and TRBJ2-2, with 7 bases identical to TRBD2. CDR3 length equals 14 residues. Germline-derived CDR1 and CDR2 are MNHNS and SASEGT. Trimming at V came to 6 bases and at J to 6 bases, leaving 7 bases not matched to a gene. CDR3 protein: CASSAGLDPGELFF. CDR3 coding DNA: TGTGCCAGCAGCGCTGGACTAGATCCCGGGGAGCTGTTTTTT.

The rearrangement links TRBV5-4 to TRBJ2-1; D is perhaps TRBD1 (6 bases). Between the trimmed V and J ends, which lost 4 bases and 8 bases, there was a span of 25 bases. Germline V CDR1 and CDR2: SGHNT, YYREEE (reference sequence). There are 17 residues in the CDR3. The CDR3 nucleotides are TGTGCCAGCAGCCTAGGTCACAGGGTAGAGGCACACCATGAGCAGTTCTTC. Translating it yields CASSLGHRVEAHHEQFF.

The chain joins TRBV7-8 to TRBJ1-1, with 7 bases that match TRBD1. Germline-derived CDR1 and CDR2 are SGHVS and FQNEAQ. Trimming took 2 bases from V and 4 from J; bases not matched to a gene: 16. The CDR3 consists of 18 residues. CDR3 coding DNA: TGTGCCAGCAGCTTAAAGTATGAGGGGGCGCGGAAGAGCACTGAAGCTTTCTTT. It specifies CASSLKYEGARKSTEAFF.